This TCR beta chain originates from a study of cytomegalovirus exposure and HLA in healthy donors (dated by TCRdb to about 2017). Background for the entire study: In an earlier analysis of 587 of the donors, 250 to 350 Gb of sequence data and some 120 million unique TCR beta sequences from some 170 million T cells were reported. Donor age, sex, ethnicity and CMV serostatus were collected together with the repertoire data. Among some 410 genotyped donors of the cohort, an average of about 240,000 unique TCR beta nucleotide sequences were sequenced per donor, about a sixth of them non-productive. A later analysis re-analyzed previously published TCR beta repertoires from 500 to 700 donors and added high-resolution HLA genotyping to study TCR occurrence patterns. Both class I and class II loci were covered by HLA typing, at four-digit resolution. An early release that covered about 600 HLA-typed donors contained approximately 300 gigabases of sequencing data and tens of millions of unique TCR sequences. The study was designed to test whether signatures of past pathogen exposure could be identified by cataloging public T cell receptors. Genome-wide SNP genotypes for about 65% of the 666 donors were used in a later genetic analysis, which treated that subset as a discovery cohort. Because of strong linkage in the cohort, five DR-DQ haplotypes were treated as single units for association and clustering. To decide whether each TCR beta V gene segment behaved as functional or pseudogenic, an earlier analysis of several hundred of the donors relied on high-throughput TCR beta sequencing. Rather than using new phenotypic data, the later analysis identified candidate immune exposures from TCR beta sequences and from how often those sequences occurred across donors. To predict cytomegalovirus infection status, the study combined high-throughput TCR immunosequencing, statistical association of individual TCRs with disease status, and machine learning. Using immunosequencing, the study profiled T cell repertoires from around 680 subjects and related those repertoires to cytomegalovirus serostatus. Every discovery cohort repertoire had been produced on one sequencing platform. Among the roughly 400 genotyped donors, approximately 77% belonged to the genetic ancestry cluster associated with self-reported Caucasian donors. The number of donors typed differed by locus, with roughly 629-640 for A, B, C, DRB1 and DQB1, roughly 520 for DQA1, nearly 610 for DPA1, and some 440 for DPB1. Besides the first cohort of more than 650 subjects, a separate validation cohort made up of 120 different subjects was used.

Its CDR3 holds 8 amino acids, cysteine through phenylalanine. Just CDR3 DNA is preserved here, 24 bases in frame from base 1. CDR1 and CDR2, per the germline V gene (reference sequence), are GTSNPN and SVGIG. The cohort was made up of roughly 670 healthy bone marrow donors. Cohort members were all nominally healthy when sampled, although unrecorded immune exposures were likely present. The donor tested CMV seronegative, placing the donor among the 350 to 400 seronegative members of the cohort. A peripheral blood sample was provided by each donor, and peripheral blood mononuclear cells were used for TCR beta sequencing. The Qiagen DNeasy Blood Extraction Kit was used to extract genomic DNA from the blood cell samples. Findings and caveats that apply to the study as a whole: Linkage disequilibrium might explain the correlated functional status among segregating V segments, but an unknown experimental factor could not be ruled out. In a later analysis, the rate of TCR association differed among HLA loci, with DRB1 alleles having the most associated TCRs and HLA-C alleles having the fewest. In both the original and validation cohorts, the classifier was reported to diagnose cytomegalovirus status with high specificity and sensitivity. The presence/absence analyses assumed that sequencing depth was roughly uniform across donors, and that assumption may not be true. V-gene and J-gene trimming of TCR beta chains was associated with a missense DCLRE1C variant in a later genetic analysis, and the association was replicated in an independent cohort. A cluster of highly shared sequence variants was judged likely to represent a technical artifact of the sequencing pipeline. Approximately 16 rarely observed V segments, including chromosome 9 orphons, were excluded from the earlier analysis of approximately 600 of the donors because counts were too low. In a later analysis, HLA-associated TCR beta chains were found to be more clonally expanded and to have lower generation probabilities than equally common non-associated chains. A further reported finding was that TCR beta sequences accurately predicted the HLA-A and HLA-B alleles for most subjects in the first cohort. Across donors, most TCR sequences were observed very rarely, whereas some public TCRs were present in many individuals. For the cohort, immune exposure information was limited to CMV serostatus. When HLA alleles, especially DR and DQ, strongly co-occurred, attributing TCR associations to individual alleles was difficult. In vitro tests confirmed that three of the cytomegalovirus-associated TCR beta chains recognize cytomegalovirus antigens. Most CMV-associated TCR beta chains appeared to be HLA-restricted in a later analysis, and the HLA associations seemed to be driven largely by CMV exposure. At a false discovery rate of 0.05, a later analysis linked under 20,000 TCR beta sequences to specific HLA alleles. This cohort had only TCR beta chains sequenced, and the lack of alpha or paired-chain data limited which features could be detected. The study listed approximately 150 TCR beta chains as associated with cytomegalovirus. In an earlier analysis of fewer than 750 of the donors, most TCR beta V segments were observed in productive rearrangements about 90% or about 30% of the time, broadly matching IMGT annotations. A later genetic analysis reported fewer N-insertions in productive TCRs among donors in an Asian-associated ancestry cluster than the roughly 690-donor mean. In a later analysis, several top co-occurrence clusters were reported to appear linked to parvovirus B19, influenza, CMV and Epstein-Barr virus. The 87-base-pair reads could not distinguish some IMGT-functional V segments, including TRBV6-2 and TRBV6-3, so those segments were excluded. The authors suggested that the approach could potentially be generalized to other disease states and immunological phenotypes. Because HLA typing was unavailable for some donors at each locus, only the typed subset was used in association tests.

In the case of this clone: The target of this receptor is not known.

The library was obtained by the immunoSEQ multiplex PCR assay. For the multiplex PCR, a mixture combining 60 forward primers for TCR Vbeta segments and 13 reverse primers for TCR Jbeta segments was used. The CDR3 region of rearranged TCR beta genes was amplified from genomic DNA by a multiplex PCR assay. Amplified TCR beta libraries were sequenced as 87-base-pair reads on the Illumina HiSeq System. As for the authors' bioinformatics: A later analysis tallied 70 million to 100 million unique TCR beta chains across the 550 to 850 repertoires, and around 12 million of those chains were shared by two or more donors. A nearest-neighbor algorithm error-corrected the raw reads and collapsed the reads into unique sequences, merging closely related sequences to remove PCR and sequencing errors. CDR3 sequences were aligned to IMGT reference sequences to assign V, D and J gene segments. For a sequence to be retained, at least a six-nucleotide match to both a V gene segment and a J gene segment was required. Rearrangements were classified as productive when the CDR3 lacked stop codons and remained in frame with V and J, and all other rearrangements were classified as non-productive. CDR3 was defined according to IMGT convention as the region running from the second conserved V-encoded cysteine to the conserved J-encoded phenylalanine. Sequences without an unambiguous match to a single V gene segment were excluded from the earlier analysis of almost 600 of the donors. An earlier analysis of about 600 of the donors called V segments functional above 56.7% productive rearrangements and segregating when the between-donor standard deviation exceeded 5%. A statistical classification framework was built for diagnosing cytomegalovirus status from the catalog of TCR beta chain sequences. V and J gene assignment, in a later analysis, came from comparing TCR nucleotide sequences with IMGT/GENE-DB human TR gene sequences. The TCRdist pipeline was used in a later analysis to assign CDR3 sequences and most-parsimonious VDJ recombination scenarios. In a later analysis, every TCR beta chain was defined by the combination of its CDR3 amino acid sequence and its V-gene family, and reads without a unique V-gene family were dropped. To address suspected cross-contamination and a sequencing artifact, a later analysis removed approximately 600 highly shared, low-generation-probability nucleotide sequences. For each public chain, a later analysis derived a clonal expansion index from normalized ranks of inferred template counts within each repertoire. In a later analysis, generation probabilities were computed using a VDJ recombination model fitted to out-of-frame rearrangements, and the results were checked against IGoR. Hypergeometric tests were used in a later analysis to score TCR-TCR, TCR-HLA and TCR-CMV co-occurrence, with a repertoire-size bias correction applied to the TCR pairs. To estimate false discovery rates, a later analysis permuted the HLA or CMV assignments 20 times. In a later analysis, co-occurring TCRs were grouped using DBSCAN, with TCRdist sequence similarity added in when clustering inside HLA-allele-positive subsets. Co-occurrence clustering excluded repertoires with fewer than 30,000 or more than 120,000 public chains, plus five with anomalous nucleotide sharing. The clones in this table, taken by TCRdb from immuneACCESS, are in-frame only. Not every clone is retained; where verified, under half of the shortfall comes from an unresolved V gene, and the cause of the rest is unknown. For V, J and clone size, that table is used; D and trimming come from the DNA. The sample has 150,000 to 250,000 clones on record. The top ten constitute less than 0.85% of the sample.

Sequencing used PBMCs. The rearranged segments are TRBV30 and TRBJ1-1; the D gene remains uncertain. This TCR came from a boy aged 5-17 years in good health and CMV-seronegative. The DNA reads as follows: TGTGACTACACTGAAGCTTTCTTT. Translation gives CDYTEAFF.